This passage covers 27 T cell receptor beta chains from one sample sequenced in a study of regulatory T cells in long-lasting Graves disease. CDR3 regions were amplified by Arm-PCR using iRepertoire HTBI primers to build TCR beta libraries. TCRdb reanalysed the multiplex PCR reads using MiXCR and keeps one entry per CDR3 protein. Among 350,000 to 550,000 distinct CDR3 sequences listed, 14% to 15% were seen once. Regarding time point: newly diagnosed GD, antithyroid drugs for less than 3 months. RNA isolated from PBMCs was used to make the TCR library. These data also featured in a second study, about T cells in Graves' hyperthyroidism and ophthalmopathy.

Sequencing used peripheral blood mononuclear cells (PBMCs), obtained at new diagnosis, from a patient treated with antithyroid drugs. The receptors come from a woman aged 25 to 39 with Graves disease.

V and J are TRBV5-1 and TRBJ1-4; 8 positions agree with TRBD1. This CDR3 has 15 residues. Germline CDR1 is SGHRS and CDR2 is YFSETQ. V was pared by 4 bases and J by 8 bases, with 10 bases of the junction left unmatched. CDR3 nucleotides: TGCGCCAGCAGCCCACAGGGGGGGCAAGGCGAAAAACTGTTTTTT. Translation: CASSPQGGQGEKLFF.

This clonotype came up many times. The rearrangement links TRBV29-1 to TRBJ2-3, with D tentatively TRBD2 (5 bases). The CDR3 consists of 15 residues. Per the germline V gene, CDR1 is SQVTM and CDR2 is ANQGSEA. V gave up 7 bases and J gave up 1 base, with 18 bases separating them. The CDR3 DNA reads as TGCAGCGCCACCTATGCGCCCGGGGGCACAGATACGCAGTATTTT. This codes for CSATYAPGGTDTQYF.

Ten or more counts support this clonotype. The chain combines TRBV5-1 with TRBJ2-7; the D gene is possibly TRBD1 (7 bases). V lost 4 bases to trimming and J lost 3 bases, with 14 bases between them. This CDR3 has 14 residues. The germline V gene has CDR1 SGHRS and CDR2 YFSETQ. This chain's CDR3 is CASSPGDRYYEQYF. CDR3 nucleotides: TGCGCCAGCAGCCCGGGGGACAGATACTACGAGCAGTACTTC.

This clonotype was counted many times. V and J are TRBV3-1 and TRBJ2-7, with D unresolved. The CDR3 spans 15 residues. Looked up from germline, CDR1 is LGHDT and CDR2 is YNNKEL (reference sequence). The V and J ends lost 4 bases and 2 bases respectively, with 15 bases between them. As DNA, the CDR3 is TGTGCCAGCAGCCCGTCTTCAGGCCATACCTACGAGCAGTACTTC. This gives the protein CASSPSSGHTYEQYF.

This clonotype was observed at least ten times. As DNA, the CDR3 is TGTGCCAGCAGCTTTGAGCTCGTTGAGGGGACAGATACGCAGTATTTT. Its protein product is CASSFELVEGTDTQYF. This rearrangement joins TRBV11-3 to TRBJ2-3; D may be TRBD1 or TRBD2 (5 bases each). Germline V lookup: CDR1 SGHNT, CDR2 YENEEA. This CDR3 comprises 16 residues. Trimming cost V 3 bases and J 3 bases, with 16 bases left between them.

This clonotype appeared a few times. The genes are TRBV27 and TRBJ2-3; 10 bases map to TRBD2. This CDR3 comprises 15 residues. Per the germline V gene, CDR1 is MNHEY and CDR2 is SMNVEV (reference sequence). Trimming cost V 6 bases and J 4 bases; bases outside gene matches: 7. The CDR3 coding sequence is TGTGCCAGCAGGCTTACTAGCGGGAAAGCAGATACGCAGTATTTT. Its translation is CASRLTSGKADTQYF.

The V call is TRBV27, the J call TRBJ2-1; 12 positions agree with TRBD2. The CDR3 contains 20 residues. The germline V gene encodes CDR1 MNHEY and CDR2 SMNVEV (reference sequence). V dropped 1 base and J dropped 0; count of bases not matched to a gene: 10. CDR3 bases: TGTGCCAGCAGTTTATTGCCGGGACTAGCGGGCGTCAACTCCTACAATGAGCAGTTCTTC. It yields the protein CASSLLPGLAGVNSYNEQFF.

As to this clonotype: An end of the junction does not agree with germline; a read error may underlie this. The CDR3: CASSLLTGRVVYEQYF. CDR3 nucleotides: TGCGCCAGCAGCCTACTGACAGGACGGGTTGTCTACGAGCAGTACTTC. This chain links TRBV7-3 with TRBJ2-7; possibly TRBD1 for D (6 bases). This CDR3 has 16 amino acids. Per germline, CDR1 SGHTA and CDR2 FQGTGA.

Regarding this clonotype: It may be a read error: a sequence one base away is much more abundant. The V gene is TRBV5-1, the J gene TRBJ2-1, with 9 bases that match TRBD1. The CDR3 extends over 16 amino acids. V lost 0 bases and J lost 10; bases outside the gene matches: 11. Looked up from germline, CDR1 is SGHRS and CDR2 is YFSETQ. The CDR3 DNA sequence: TGCGCCAGCAGCTTGGGGACAGGGGCCCCTACTTACGAGCAGTTCTTC. Translation gives CASSLGTGAPTYEQFF. The entire variable domain, with the rest obtained from reference TRBV5-1 and TRBJ2-1, is as follows: KAGVTQTPRYLIKTRGQQVTLSCSPISGHRSVSWYQQTPGQGLQFLFEYFSETQRNKGNFPGRFSGRQFSNSRSEMNVSTLELGDSALYLCASSLGTGAPTYEQFFGPGTRLTVL.

A remark on this clonotype: An end of the junction differs from the germline gene, which may be a read error. This rearrangement joins TRBV10-3 to TRBJ1-5; unclear D gene. Germline V gene lookup returns CDR1 ENHRY and CDR2 SYGVKD. The length of the CDR3 is 14 residues. CDR3 amino acids: CAISVLGSNQPRHF. CDR3 sequence (DNA): TGTGCCATCAGTGTATTGGGTAGCAATCAGCCCCGGCATTTT.

Ten or more counts support this clonotype. This chain joins TRBV29-1 and TRBJ2-1; D may be TRBD2 (6 bases). The CDR3 loop spans 13 amino acids. Trimming took 7 bases from V and 9 from J, leaving 19 bases between them. CDR1 is SQVTM and CDR2 is ANQGSEA in the germline V gene. The CDR3 region has the DNA TGCAGCGCCGGGTGGTCGGGAGTGGTTGAGCAGTTCTTC. It translates to CSAGWSGVVEQFF.

V is TRBV7-7 and J is TRBJ2-3; possible D gene TRBD1, 7 bases. The CDR3 totals 18 residues. CDR1 and CDR2 from the germline V gene are SSHAT and FNYEAQ (reference sequence). Trimming took 5 bases from V and 0 from J, leaving 21 bases between them. The CDR3 DNA reads as TGTGCCAGCAGCCCCAATCCACAGGGGACTTTCAGCACAGATACGCAGTATTTT. Translating gives CASSPNPQGTFSTDTQYF.

This clonotype was found a few times. CDR3 protein: CASSNQYEQYF. In DNA, the CDR3 is TGTGCCAGCAGTAACCAGTACGAGCAGTACTTC. The rearrangement joins TRBV6-1 to TRBJ2-7; no firm D call. Between the trimmed V and J ends, which lost 5 bases and 4 bases, there was a span of 6 bases. Germline V lookup: CDR1 MNHNS, CDR2 SASEGT. The CDR3 runs 11 residues.

The chain joins TRBV20-1 to TRBJ2-2, with 10 bases matching TRBD2. V trimming: 2 bases; J trimming: 5 bases; junction bases outside the gene matches: 5. Per germline, CDR1 DFQATT and CDR2 SNEGSKA (reference sequence). This CDR3 has 15 amino acids. The CDR3 loop is CSARPRAGGTGELFF. DNA of the CDR3: TGCAGTGCTAGACCAAGAGCGGGAGGGACCGGGGAGCTGTTTTTT.

This chain connects TRBV6-5 to TRBJ1-1; no reliable D call. This CDR3 comprises 15 residues. The V end was cut by 0 bases, the J end by 1 base, with 9 bases between. The germline gives CDR1 MNHEY, CDR2 SVGAGI. The CDR3 sequence is CASSYSSRTNTEAFF. The CDR3 coding sequence is TGTGCCAGCAGTTACTCGTCCCGAACGAACACTGAAGCTTTCTTT.

This clonotype was observed at least ten times. The rearrangement links TRBV15 to TRBJ2-7; 8 nucleotides align to TRBD1. V gave up 1 base and J gave up 0 bases; unmatched junction bases: 2. This CDR3 contains 15 residues. Per the germline V gene, CDR1 is LNHNV and CDR2 is YYDKDF (reference sequence). The CDR3 here is CATSRGTGPSYEQYF. The CDR3 DNA follows: TGTGCCACCAGCAGAGGGACAGGGCCCTCCTACGAGCAGTACTTC. The variable domain in full, with the rest retrieved from reference TRBV15 and TRBJ2-7, is DAMVIQNPRYQVTQFGKPVTLSCSQTLNHNVMYWYQQKSSQAPKLLFHYYDKDFNNEADTPDNFQSRRPNTSFCFLDIRSPGLGDTAMYLCATSRGTGPSYEQYFGPGTRLTVT.

J is TRBJ2-3 and V is TRBV28; 12 bases are a match to TRBD2. Germline loops: CDR1 MDHEN, CDR2 SYDVKM. The CDR3 length is 20 residues. Germline trimming cut 1 base from V and 1 base from J; bases unmatched to any gene: 12. For the CDR3, the DNA is TGTGCCAGCAGTTTATCGGGTCTAGCGGGAGGGCCAAGTGGCACAGATACGCAGTATTTT. It translates to CASSLSGLAGGPSGTDTQYF.

The sample holds a few counts of this clonotype. The chain recombines TRBV9 with TRBJ2-1; possibly TRBD2 for D (6 bases). The CDR3 runs to 14 residues. With 4 bases removed from V and 0 bases from J, the gap between germline ends came to 8 bases. The germline gives CDR1 SGDLS, CDR2 YYNGEE. The chain's CDR3 is CASSTSSSYNEQFF. CDR3 sequence (DNA): TGTGCCAGCAGCACTAGCAGCTCCTACAATGAGCAGTTCTTC.

This clonotype was seen at least ten times. V and J are TRBV18 and TRBJ1-2; no definite D call. CDR1 and CDR2 from the germline V gene are KGHSH and LQKENI. V was trimmed by 3 bases and J by 0 bases, leaving 11 bases between them. The CDR3 covers 15 residues. The CDR3 sequence: CASSPPTIANYGYTF. DNA for the CDR3: TGTGCCAGCTCACCCCCAACTATAGCTAACTATGGCTACACCTTC.

The chain couples TRBV5-6 to TRBJ2-1, with no clear D. This CDR3 is 13 amino acids long. The V end was cut by 0 bases, the J end by 9 bases, with 10 bases between. Per germline, CDR1 SGHDT and CDR2 YYEEEE. The CDR3 bases are TGTGCCAGCAGCTTGGATCGGTTTCCTGAGCAGTTCTTC. Translating it yields CASSLDRFPEQFF.

This clonotype came up many times. The chain recombines TRBV28 with TRBJ2-7; 8 nucleotides line up with TRBD1. Trimming took 7 bases from V and 4 from J; bases not matched to a gene: 6. Germline CDR1 and CDR2: MDHEN and SYDVKM. The CDR3 extends over 13 amino acids. The CDR3, as DNA: TGTGCCAGCACCCGGGGACAGGTATACGAGCAGTACTTC. Residues: CASTRGQVYEQYF.

About this clonotype itself: Given a much more abundant clone one base away, this may be a read error. The V call is TRBV25-1, the J call TRBJ2-2; 11 bases are a match to TRBD2. Germline CDR1 MGHDK, CDR2 SYGVNS. The CDR3 is 15 amino acids. This CDR3 reads CASATSGNSVGELLF. As DNA, the CDR3 is TGTGCCAGCGCGACTAGCGGGAATTCGGTCGGGGAGCTGCTTTTT.

The sample holds a few counts of this clonotype. The V call is TRBV5-1, the J call TRBJ2-1; 8 positions agree with TRBD2. Trimming at V came to 4 bases and at J to 9 bases, leaving 15 bases not matched to a gene. From germline, CDR1 is SGHRS and CDR2 YFSETQ. The CDR3 runs to 16 residues. CDR3 region: CASSAGLATRNSEQFF. The CDR3 coding sequence is TGCGCCAGCAGCGCCGGACTAGCTACACGTAATTCTGAGCAGTTCTTC.

V is TRBV4-2 and J is TRBJ1-1; D remains ambiguous. CDR1 is LGHNA, CDR2 YNFKEQ, per germline. The CDR3 has 13 amino acids. With 3 bases removed from V and 1 base from J, the gap between germline ends came to 6 bases. CDR3 loop: CASSQAPNTEAFF. For the CDR3, the DNA is TGTGCCAGCAGCCAGGCCCCGAACACTGAAGCTTTCTTT.

In DNA, the CDR3 is TGTGCCTTAGGGAGGTTTAACAGGTCCTACGAGCAGTACTTC. This gives the protein CALGRFNRSYEQYF. V is TRBV6-4 and J is TRBJ2-7; weak D call: TRBD2 (6 bases). V lost 11 bases, J lost 1 base, and 18 bases lay in between. This CDR3 has 14 amino acids. CDR1 is MRHNA and CDR2 is SNTAGT in the germline V gene.

This clonotype was seen at least ten times. The chain carries TRBV20-1 and TRBJ2-5, with D possibly being TRBD1 (6 bases). In germline, CDR1 is DFQATT, CDR2 SNEGSKA (reference sequence). The length of the CDR3 is 13 residues. V lost 5 bases and J 0 bases, leaving 10 bases between the germline ends. Written as DNA, the CDR3 is TGCAGTGCTCGCCGGGACAACCAAGAGACCCAGTACTTC. Its protein product is CSARRDNQETQYF.

This clonotype was detected many times. This rearrangement joins TRBV20-1 to TRBJ2-1, with a tentative D call TRBD2 (6 bases). Between the trimmed V and J ends, which lost 3 bases and 4 bases, there was a span of 22 bases. Germline lookup yields CDR1 DFQATT and CDR2 SNEGSKA (reference sequence). CDR3 length: 17 residues. The CDR3 loop is CSARQRGVGGPYNEQFF. CDR3 sequence (DNA): TGCAGTGCTAGGCAACGCGGGGTTGGAGGACCATACAATGAGCAGTTCTTC.